The 3 T cell receptor beta chains below all came from one sample that was sequenced in a study of blood T cell repertoires in COVID-19. TCRdb's copy holds only in-frame clones and misses some; the assay was immunoSEQ multiplex PCR. The sample consists of over 300,000 clones, more than 70% of them appearing once. Source material: peripheral blood. All receptors come from a woman in her forties or fifties with acute or convalescent COVID-19.

The V call is TRBV6-6, the J call TRBJ2-3, with D hard to call. There are 15 residues in the CDR3. Trimming took 7 bases from V and 2 from J, leaving 16 bases between them. Germline CDR1 and CDR2: MNHNY and SVGAGI (reference sequence). The DNA for the CDR3 is TGTGCCAGCACCTCCCCGTGGGCCTACACAGATACGCAGTATTTT. The encoded protein is CASTSPWAYTDTQYF.

V and J are TRBV7-2 and TRBJ2-1, with D unresolved. V lost 5 bases and J lost 5, with 13 bases in between. Per germline, CDR1 SGHTA and CDR2 FQGNSA. This CDR3 has 14 residues. Written as DNA, the CDR3 is TGTGCCAGCAGCAGTGGTCCCTATGACAATGAGCAGTTCTTC. This sequence encodes CASSSGPYDNEQFF.

The chain combines TRBV7-3 with TRBJ2-1, with a possible D match to TRBD2 (5 bases). The CDR3 has 15 amino acids. Germline values: CDR1 SGHTA, CDR2 FQGTGA. V lost 1 base to trimming and J lost 3 bases, with 10 bases between them. CDR3 bases: TGTGCCAGCAGCTTAATGGTGGCGGGCTACAATGAGCAGTTCTTC. It translates to CASSLMVAGYNEQFF.